These T cell receptor beta chains were read from a single sample in a study of blood T cell repertoires in COVID-19. Method: immunoSEQ multiplex PCR; TCRdb's copy keeps in-frame clones and lacks some. Among around 60,000 clones, roughly 80% were seen once, and the ten largest hold 5.3%. Sequencing was performed on peripheral blood. These receptors came from a man between 65 and 80 years old with acute or convalescent COVID-19. The CDR3 runs from the conserved cysteine through the conserved F or W. D genes are given only for firm matches. Rows may omit the clone size; those that give it use once, few, many or a size class.

TRBD1 TRBJ2-1 NA TRBV9 CASTGGNEQFF TGTGCCAGCACAGGGGGAAATGAGCAGTTCTTC
NA TRBJ1-2 NA TRBV11-2 CASSLATTGIYGYTF TGTGCCAGCAGCTTAGCGACCACAGGGATCTATGGCTACACCTTC
TRBD1 TRBJ1-2 NA TRBV7-9 CASSLPGQGAGYTF TGTGCCAGCAGCTTACCGGGACAGGGGGCGGGCTACACCTTC
NA TRBJ2-7 NA TRBV3-1/TRBV3-2 CASSRWGVNEQYF TGTGCCAGCAGCCGTTGGGGGGTTAACGAGCAGTACTTC
TRBD1 TRBJ2-7 NA TRBV7-8 CASSSRGTVNPYEQYF TGTGCCAGCAGCTCTAGGGGGACAGTCAATCCCTACGAGCAGTACTTC
TRBD1 TRBJ1-5 NA TRBV6-6 CASREDRANQPQHF TGTGCCAGCAGAGAGGACAGGGCTAATCAGCCCCAGCATTTT
NA TRBJ1-4 NA TRBV18 CASSPAGGHRGEKLFF TGTGCCAGCTCACCAGCCGGAGGACACCGGGGGGAAAAACTGTTTTTT
NA TRBJ2-1 NA TRBV5-1 CASQIQGSNEQFF TGCGCCAGCCAGATTCAGGGTAGCAATGAGCAGTTCTTC
TRBD1 TRBJ2-7 once TRBV18 CASSPDRGRYSYEQYF TGTGCCAGCTCACCGGACAGGGGGCGTTACTCCTACGAGCAGTACTTC
TRBD2 TRBJ2-3 NA TRBV3-1/TRBV3-2 CASSHLGASGGTDTQYF TGTGCCAGCAGCCACCTAGGGGCTAGCGGGGGCACAGATACGCAGTATTTT
TRBD2 TRBJ2-1 NA TRBV13 CASSFSSGGHNEQFF TGTGCCAGCAGCTTCTCTAGCGGGGGACACAATGAGCAGTTCTTC
TRBD1 TRBJ1-1 NA TRBV5-6 CASSFLIGKSGQMGTEAFF TGTGCCAGCAGCTTTTTGATTGGAAAGTCGGGACAGATGGGTACTGAAGCTTTCTTT
TRBD1 TRBJ2-2 once TRBV15 CATSMGQTNPYTGELFF TGTGCCACCAGCATGGGACAGACAAACCCCTACACCGGGGAGCTGTTTTTT
NA TRBJ2-1 NA TRBV4-2 CASSQDASLSYNEQFF TGTGCCAGCAGCCAAGACGCTTCACTCTCCTACAATGAGCAGTTCTTC
NA TRBJ1-2 NA TRBV5-1 CASGQGSGYTF TGCGCCAGCGGCCAGGGATCTGGCTACACCTTC
NA TRBJ1-2 NA TRBV6-5 CASSRGGGSYGYTF TGTGCCAGCAGTCGAGGGGGGGGCTCCTATGGCTACACCTTC
TRBD1 TRBJ1-5 NA TRBV2 CASERGTGDQPQHF TGTGCCAGCGAAAGGGGGACAGGGGACCAGCCCCAGCATTTT
TRBD2 TRBJ2-1 NA TRBV27 CASSLSRGDNEQFF TGTGCCAGCAGTTTATCCCGGGGGGACAATGAGCAGTTCTTC
NA TRBJ1-4 NA TRBV20-1 CSARDREKLFF TGCAGTGCTAGAGACAGGGAAAAACTGTTTTTT
TRBD1 TRBJ1-1 NA TRBV25-1 CASSDPGTGDTEAFF TGTGCCAGCAGTGACCCCGGGACAGGGGACACTGAAGCTTTCTTT
TRBD1 TRBJ2-7 NA TRBV3-1/TRBV3-2 CASSPRTGKLSYEQYF TGTGCCAGCAGCCCGCGGACAGGGAAGTTGTCCTACGAGCAGTACTTC
NA TRBJ2-6 NA TRBV4-1 CASSQARGGFSGANVLTF TGCGCCAGCAGCCAAGCACGGGGTGGGTTCTCTGGGGCCAACGTCCTGACTTTC
NA TRBJ1-1 once TRBV19 CASSKPPQGLMNTEAFF TGTGCCAGTAGTAAGCCCCCCCAGGGGCTCATGAACACTGAAGCTTTCTTT
TRBD1 TRBJ1-1 NA TRBV7-6 CASSRDRDTEAFF TGTGCCAGCAGCCGTGACAGGGATACTGAAGCTTTCTTT
TRBD1 TRBJ2-7 NA TRBV10-1 CASSERGQDYEQYF TGCGCCAGCAGTGAGAGGGGACAGGACTACGAGCAGTACTTC
TRBD2 TRBJ2-5 few TRBV5-1 CASSVLAGGLGETQYF TGCGCCAGCAGCGTACTAGCGGGGGGGCTCGGGGAGACCCAGTACTTC
NA TRBJ2-3 NA TRBV5-1 CASTGDFAADTQYF TGCGCCAGCACCGGGGACTTCGCGGCAGATACGCAGTATTTT
NA TRBJ1-2 NA TRBV5-8 CASSLGVVGTNYGYTF TGTGCCAGCAGCTTGGGTGTCGTAGGGACAAACTATGGCTACACCTTC
NA TRBJ2-5 NA TRBV7-6 CASTAGALYQETQYF TGTGCCAGCACTGCAGGGGCCCTGTACCAAGAGACCCAGTACTTC
TRBD1 TRBJ1-6 NA TRBV5-4 CASSAGQGNSPLHF TGTGCCAGCAGCGCCGGACAGGGCAATTCACCCCTCCACTTT
TRBD1 TRBJ2-2 NA TRBV18 CASSPPGTGDTGELFF TGTGCCAGCTCACCGCCCGGGACAGGGGACACCGGGGAGCTGTTTTTT
TRBD1 TRBJ1-2 NA TRBV5-1 CASSLEQGATEGYTF TGCGCCAGCAGCTTGGAACAGGGGGCTACGGAAGGCTACACCTTC
NA TRBJ2-2 few TRBV19 CASRSRGAGELFF TGTGCCAGTAGGTCCAGGGGGGCCGGGGAGCTGTTTTTT
TRBD2 TRBJ2-3 NA TRBV28 CASTLGGGTDTQYF TGTGCCAGCACCTTAGGCGGGGGAACAGATACGCAGTATTTT
NA TRBJ1-2 few TRBV6-1 CASSEGGGVYGYTF TGTGCCAGCAGTGAAGGGGGGGGCGTCTATGGCTACACCTTC
NA TRBJ2-2 NA TRBV5-1 CASSLTETNTGELFF TGCGCCAGCAGCTTGACAGAAACTAACACCGGGGAGCTGTTTTTT
NA TRBJ2-7 NA TRBV10-3 CAISESHRSSYEQYF TGTGCCATCAGTGAGTCTCACAGGAGCTCCTACGAGCAGTACTTC